One sample yielded the 23 T cell receptor beta chains listed below, sequenced in a study of blood T cells in healthy people across ages. Primers used in a second PCR of roughly 6 to 11 cycles were a sample-barcoded 5' primer and a J-beta primer mix. Via MiXCR, TCRdb re-called the 5' RACE reads, giving one row per CDR3 protein. Of roughly 900,000 distinct CDR3 sequences listed, under 50% are singletons. The sequenced material came from blood. Receptor source: a man aged 25 to 45 in good health.

The chain couples TRBV3-1 to TRBJ1-1, with 9 nucleotides matching TRBD1. Germline loops: CDR1 LGHDT, CDR2 YNNKEL (reference sequence). The CDR3 is 17 amino acids. The V segment lost 3 bases and the J segment 0 bases; nucleotides outside the gene matches: 8. This CDR3 reads CASSHPGTGFVNTEAFF. CDR3 in DNA: TGTGCCAGCAGCCACCCCGGGACAGGGTTCGTGAACACTGAAGCTTTCTTT.

A single count supports this clonotype. The chain uses TRBV3-1 and TRBJ1-3; D unclear. The CDR3 contains 15 residues. Germline V gene data show CDR1 as LGHDT and CDR2 as YNNKEL (reference sequence). V shed 0 bases and J shed 2 bases, with 8 bases lying between them. The CDR3 nucleotides are TGTGCCAGCAGCCAAGAGTCCTTCGCTGGAAACACCATATATTTT. As protein: CASSQESFAGNTIYF.

This sequence joins TRBV25-1 and TRBJ1-4; no clear D gene. The V and J ends lost 5 bases and 0 bases respectively, with 10 bases between them. The CDR3 extends over 15 amino acids. In germline, CDR1 is MGHDK, CDR2 SYGVNS. CDR3 sequence (DNA): TGTGCCAGCAGTTTGGGCACCCCAACTAATGAAAAACTGTTTTTT. Its translation is CASSLGTPTNEKLFF.

The chain is built from TRBV5-6 and TRBJ2-7; weak D call: TRBD1 (6 bases). Germline CDR1 SGHDT, CDR2 YYEEEE. CDR3 length: 15 amino acids. The V end lost 1 base, the J end lost 2 bases, and 13 bases lay between the germline ends. The CDR3 loop reads CASSLWGLIAYEQYF. In DNA form, the CDR3 reads TGTGCCAGCAGCTTGTGGGGGCTGATCGCCTACGAGCAGTACTTC.

CDR3 DNA: TGTGCCAGCAGTTTGATACAGGCTACCTCCTACGAGCAGTACTTC. Translation: CASSLIQATSYEQYF. J is TRBJ2-7 and V is TRBV28; D is possibly TRBD1 (5 bases). Germline V gives CDR1 MDHEN, CDR2 SYDVKM. The ends were cut back, 3 bases at V and 0 bases at J, with 12 bases in the middle. This CDR3 region has 15 residues.

In this sample, this clonotype turned up a few times. The chain is built from TRBV28 and TRBJ2-7; 12 bases are shared with TRBD1. The V segment lost 6 bases and the J segment 4 bases; nucleotides outside the gene matches: 10. CDR1 is MDHEN and CDR2 is SYDVKM in the germline V gene. This CDR3 is built from 16 residues. The CDR3 loop reads CASSLPGQGARYEQYF. In DNA, the CDR3 is TGTGCCAGCAGCCTTCCGGGACAGGGGGCACGTTACGAGCAGTACTTC.

V usage is TRBV3-1 and J usage is TRBJ1-6; D remains unclear. The germline V gene encodes CDR1 LGHDT and CDR2 YNNKEL (reference sequence). V was trimmed by 4 bases and J by 6 bases, leaving 7 bases between them. CDR3 size: 13 residues. CDR3 sequence reads: CASSRAPNSPLHF. Here the CDR3 DNA reads TGTGCCAGCAGCCGGGCCCCTAATTCACCCCTCCACTTT.

The V call is TRBV7-2, the J call TRBJ2-5, with D tentatively TRBD2 (6 bases). Trimming pared 1 base from V and 5 bases from J, leaving 14 bases between. The CDR3 spans 15 residues. Germline lookup yields CDR1 SGHTA and CDR2 FQGNSA. CDR3 nucleotide sequence: TGTGCCAGCAGCTTAGTGACTAGTCTATCGGAGACCCAGTACTTC. Amino acids: CASSLVTSLSETQYF.

The chain recombines TRBV30 with TRBJ2-1, with a weak D call TRBD1 (6 bases). Germline values: CDR1 GTSNPN, CDR2 SVGIG (reference sequence). Trimming removed 0 bases from V and 5 bases from J, with 11 bases in between. The CDR3 length is 14 residues. In nucleotides, the CDR3 is TGTGCCTGGAGTGTACAGGGCTGGGACAATGAGCAGTTCTTC. It specifies CAWSVQGWDNEQFF.

In this sample, this clonotype turned up a few times. This sequence joins TRBV9 and TRBJ2-7, with D maybe TRBD2 (6 bases). Germline V gene lookup returns CDR1 SGDLS and CDR2 YYNGEE. The CDR3 covers 16 residues. The V end was cut by 0 bases, the J end by 1 base, with 14 bases between. The CDR3, as DNA: TGTGCCAGCAGCGTAGAGAAATTAGCGGTGTCCTACGAGCAGTACTTC. The encoded protein is CASSVEKLAVSYEQYF.

The genes are TRBV4-1 and TRBJ2-1; no reliable D call. V was pared by 6 bases and J by 5 bases, with 20 bases between. The CDR3 is 16 amino acids. Germline V gene sequence: CDR1 MGHRA, CDR2 YSYEKL. In DNA, the CDR3 is TGCGCCAGCAGACTCTGGACCCTCGGTGGGGACAATGAGCAGTTCTTC. Encoded protein: CASRLWTLGGDNEQFF.

V is TRBV29-1 and J is TRBJ2-5, with D perhaps matching TRBD1 or TRBD2 (5 bases each). The better agreement between TRBJ2-7 and the DNA end casts doubt on the J call. The length of the CDR3 is 14 residues. Germline CDR1 reads SQVTM; CDR2 reads ANQGSEA. The CDR3 nucleotides read TGCAGCGTTGAGGGGCGGCAGGGAGCCCACGAGCAGTACTTC. It is translated as CSVEGRQGAHEQYF.

V gene TRBV5-1 combines with J gene TRBJ2-5; tentatively, D is TRBD1 or TRBD2 (6 bases each). CDR1 is SGHRS and CDR2 is YFSETQ in the germline V gene. V was cut by 0 bases and J by 0 bases, with 15 bases left in between. The CDR3 has 17 residues. CDR3 protein: CASSLGGRGGHQETQYF. CDR3 coding DNA: TGCGCCAGCAGCTTGGGTGGCCGAGGGGGGCACCAAGAGACCCAGTACTTC. The full variable domain, its missing parts supplied by reference TRBV5-1 and TRBJ2-5, is KAGVTQTPRYLIKTRGQQVTLSCSPISGHRSVSWYQQTPGQGLQFLFEYFSETQRNKGNFPGRFSGRQFSNSRSEMNVSTLELGDSALYLCASSLGGRGGHQETQYFGPGTRLLVL.

This rearrangement joins TRBV6-5 to TRBJ1-1; D remains unclear. Trimming cost V 0 bases and J 3 bases, with 11 bases left between them. This CDR3 region has 15 residues. Germline V CDR1 and CDR2: MNHEY, SVGAGI. The CDR3 DNA follows: TGTGCCAGCAGTTACTCGAATCCTATGTACACTGAAGCTTTCTTT. It codes for CASSYSNPMYTEAFF.

Only one count was recorded for this clonotype. This chain uses TRBV2 with TRBJ2-3; D may be TRBD1 or TRBD2 (5 bases each). CDR3 size: 14 residues. CDR1 and CDR2 from the germline V gene are SNHLY and FYNNEI. Trimming stripped 3 bases from V and 1 base from J, with 8 bases between. DNA of the CDR3: TGTGCCAGCAGTGAGGGGGTTGGCACAGATACGCAGTATTTT. Translated, it gives CASSEGVGTDTQYF.

This clonotype occurred a few times. The CDR3 region is CSARDWLAGSLYNEQFF. DNA for the CDR3: TGCAGTGCTAGAGATTGGCTAGCGGGCTCCCTCTACAATGAGCAGTTCTTC. This sequence joins TRBV20-1 and TRBJ2-1, with TRBD2 matching over 8 bases. Germline V CDR1 and CDR2: DFQATT, SNEGSKA (reference sequence). The CDR3 sequence is 17 residues long. Germline trimming cut 0 bases from V and 3 bases from J; bases unmatched to any gene: 10.

Many counts were recorded for this clonotype. The chain has TRBV7-8 and TRBJ2-5; D remains ambiguous. In germline, CDR1 is SGHVS, CDR2 FQNEAQ. Trimming stripped 1 base from V and 3 bases from J, with 15 bases between. There are 16 residues in the CDR3. In DNA form, the CDR3 reads TGTGCCAGCAGCTTAGGTAACCCAGGCGGAAAAGAGACCCAGTACTTC. Translated: CASSLGNPGGKETQYF.

The rearrangement uses TRBV6-6 and TRBJ2-3, with TRBD2 identical over 8 bases. V lost 4 bases and J lost 4; bases outside the gene matches: 10. Germline assignment: CDR1 MNHNY and CDR2 SVGAGI (reference sequence). The CDR3 sequence is 16 residues long. CDR3 protein: CASSFAGSGVPDTQYF. DNA for the CDR3: TGTGCCAGCAGTTTCGCGGGTAGCGGGGTTCCAGATACGCAGTATTTT.

This clonotype was counted only a few times. The chain links TRBV10-3 to TRBJ2-1; either TRBD1 or TRBD2 may supply D (5 bases each). Trimming removed 2 bases from V and 0 bases from J, with 14 bases in between. The CDR3 contains 17 residues. Germline CDR1 reads ENHRY; CDR2 reads SYGVKD. CDR3 DNA: TGTGCCATCAGTGAGCCCCCCGGGACGAGCTCCTACAATGAGCAGTTCTTC. The encoded protein is CAISEPPGTSSYNEQFF.

In regard to this clonotype: A single base separates this from a much larger clone, so it may be a read error. V usage is TRBV10-3 and J usage is TRBJ2-3; D may be TRBD2 (5 bases). CDR1 ENHRY and CDR2 SYGVKD come from the germline V gene. Trimming took off 0 bases at V and 1 base at J, with 8 bases between the two ends. The CDR3 has 15 residues. The CDR3 bases are TGTGCCATCAGTGAGTCACGGACTGGCACAGATACGCAGTATTTT. It specifies CAISESRTGTDTQYF.

V and J are TRBV6-1 and TRBJ1-1; D unresolved. Germline V gene lookup returns CDR1 MNHNS and CDR2 SASEGT. Trimming pared 1 base from V and 5 bases from J, leaving 11 bases between. The CDR3 extends over 14 amino acids. CDR3 in DNA: TGTGCCAGCAGTGAAGTGGTCAGCGGGACTGAAGCTTTCTTT. This gives the protein CASSEVVSGTEAFF.

This clonotype was counted at least ten times. Here the CDR3 DNA reads TGTGCCAGCAGCCCCGGACAGGGCTCCTACAATGAGCAGTTCTTC. It is translated as CASSPGQGSYNEQFF. The rearrangement uses TRBV7-9 and TRBJ2-1; 8 bases align to TRBD1. This CDR3 has 15 amino acids. Germline CDR1 SEHNR, CDR2 FQNEAQ (reference sequence). V trimming: 5 bases; J trimming: 0 bases; junction bases outside the gene matches: 3.

Note on this clonotype: In this CDR3 the conserved last residue, phenylalanine or tryptophan, is missing, so a read error is likely. The J gene is TRBJ1-2, the V gene TRBV27; D is ambiguous. Germline V gene data show CDR1 as MNHEY and CDR2 as SMNVEV (reference sequence). V was cut by 3 bases and J by 3 bases, with 8 bases left in between. CDR3 length: 13 amino acids. The DNA of the CDR3 is TGTGCCAGCAGTTTGAATGGGTACTATGGCTACACCCTC. This sequence encodes CASSLNGYYGYTL.